What follows describes a single T cell receptor (beta chain). Per the authors' pipeline: The authors estimated nucleated cell counts from reference gene primer amplification. Assay: immunoSEQ multiplex PCR; the TCRdb copy retains only in-frame clones and omits some. For V, J and clone size, that table is used; D and trimming come from the DNA. The table has about 350,000 clones, roughly 90% seen once. This record comes from a study of blood T cell repertoires in COVID-19. Study overall: From T cells, B-cell-depleted T cells, or PBMCs came the material, which was cDNA or gDNA.

With 2 bases removed from V and 0 bases from J, the gap between germline ends came to 12 bases. The CDR3 consists of 17 residues. Germline values: CDR1 SGDLS, CDR2 YYNGEE. The clonotype originates from an older woman with COVID-19, enrolled during active disease. The sample comprised peripheral blood. The V call is TRBV9, the J call TRBJ2-6; D is unclear. In DNA form, the CDR3 reads TGTGCCAGCAGCGTTTTCCCTACTATCTCTGGGGCCAACGTCCTGACTTTC. Its protein product is CASSVFPTISGANVLTF.